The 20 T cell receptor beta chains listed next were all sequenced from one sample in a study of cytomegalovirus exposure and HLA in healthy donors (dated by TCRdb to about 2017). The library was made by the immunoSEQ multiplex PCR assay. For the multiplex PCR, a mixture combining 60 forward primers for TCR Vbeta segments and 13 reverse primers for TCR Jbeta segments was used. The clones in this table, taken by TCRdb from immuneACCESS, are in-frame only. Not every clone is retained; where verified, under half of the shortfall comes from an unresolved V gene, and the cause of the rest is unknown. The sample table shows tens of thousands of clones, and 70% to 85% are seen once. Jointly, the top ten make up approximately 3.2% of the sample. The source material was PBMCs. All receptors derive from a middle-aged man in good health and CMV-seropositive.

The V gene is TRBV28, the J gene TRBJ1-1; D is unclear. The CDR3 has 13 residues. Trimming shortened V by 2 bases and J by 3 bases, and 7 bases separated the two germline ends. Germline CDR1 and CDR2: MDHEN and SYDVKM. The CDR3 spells CASSLARYTEAFF. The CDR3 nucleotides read TGTGCCAGCAGTTTAGCGAGGTACACTGAAGCTTTCTTT.

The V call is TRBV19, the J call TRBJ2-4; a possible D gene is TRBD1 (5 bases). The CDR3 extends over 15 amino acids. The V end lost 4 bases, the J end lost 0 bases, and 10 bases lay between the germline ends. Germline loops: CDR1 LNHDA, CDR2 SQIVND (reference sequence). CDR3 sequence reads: CASSTDSLAKNIQYF. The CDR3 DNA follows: TGTGCCAGTAGTACCGACAGTCTAGCCAAAAACATTCAGTACTTC.

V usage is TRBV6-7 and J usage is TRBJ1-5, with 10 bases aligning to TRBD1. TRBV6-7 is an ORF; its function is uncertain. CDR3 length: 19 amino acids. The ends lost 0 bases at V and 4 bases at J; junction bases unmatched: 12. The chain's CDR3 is CASSYSRSGTGEANQPQHF. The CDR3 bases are TGTGCCAGCAGTTACTCAAGATCCGGGACAGGGGAAGCTAATCAGCCCCAGCATTTT.

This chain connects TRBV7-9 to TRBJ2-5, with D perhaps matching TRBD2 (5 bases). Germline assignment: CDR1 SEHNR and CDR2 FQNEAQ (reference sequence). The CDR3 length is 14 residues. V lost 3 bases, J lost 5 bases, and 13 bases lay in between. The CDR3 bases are TGTGCCAGCAGCTTGGGTTCGGGATGGGAGACCCAGTACTTC. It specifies CASSLGSGWETQYF. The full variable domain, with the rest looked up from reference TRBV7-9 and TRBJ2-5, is DTGVSQNPRHKITKRGQNVTFRCDPISEHNRLYWYRQTLGQGPEFLTYFQNEAQLEKSRLLSDRFSAERPKGSFSTLEIQRTEQGDSAMYLCASSLGSGWETQYFGPGTRLLVL.

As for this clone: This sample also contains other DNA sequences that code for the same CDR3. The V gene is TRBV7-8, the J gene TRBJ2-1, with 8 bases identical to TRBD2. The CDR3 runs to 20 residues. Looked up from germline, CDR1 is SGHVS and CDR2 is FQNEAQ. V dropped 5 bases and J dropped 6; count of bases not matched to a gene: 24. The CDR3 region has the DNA TGTGCCAGCAGCCAGAGATCTAGAGGACTAGCTATCTCTCGGACCAATGAGCAGTTCTTC. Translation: CASSQRSRGLAISRTNEQFF. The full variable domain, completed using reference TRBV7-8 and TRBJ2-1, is GAGVSQSPRYKVAKRGQDVALRCDPISGHVSLFWYQQALGQGPEFLTYFQNEAQLDKSGLPSDRFFAERPEGSVSTLKIQRTQQEDSAVYLCASSQRSRGLAISRTNEQFFGPGTRLTVL.

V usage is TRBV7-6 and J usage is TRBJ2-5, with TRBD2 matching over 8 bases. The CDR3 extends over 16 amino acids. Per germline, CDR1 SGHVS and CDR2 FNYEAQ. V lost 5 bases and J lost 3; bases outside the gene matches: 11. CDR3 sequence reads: CASSREGGGVEETQYF. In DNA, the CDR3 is TGTGCCAGCAGCCGGGAGGGTGGAGGCGTCGAAGAGACCCAGTACTTC.

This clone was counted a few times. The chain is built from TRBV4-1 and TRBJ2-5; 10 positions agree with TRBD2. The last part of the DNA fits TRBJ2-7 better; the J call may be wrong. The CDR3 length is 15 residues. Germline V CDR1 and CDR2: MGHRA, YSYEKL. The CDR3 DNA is TGCGCCAGCAGCCAATACGGACTAGCGGCCTACGAGCAGTACTTC. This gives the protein CASSQYGLAAYEQYF.

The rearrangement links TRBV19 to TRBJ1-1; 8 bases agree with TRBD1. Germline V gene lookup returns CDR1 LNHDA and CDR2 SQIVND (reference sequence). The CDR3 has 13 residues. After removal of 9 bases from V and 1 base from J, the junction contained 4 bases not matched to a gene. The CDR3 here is CASRGLRNTEAFF. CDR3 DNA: TGTGCCAGCAGGGGGCTGAGGAACACTGAAGCTTTCTTT.

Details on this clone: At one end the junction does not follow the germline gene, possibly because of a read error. The CDR3 protein is CASSLEAPGQANF. DNA of the CDR3: TGTGCCAGCAGCTTAGAGGCGCCGGGACAGGCCAATTTT. The V and J genes are TRBV11-2 and TRBJ1-3; TRBD1 agrees at 8 bases. The CDR3 is 13 residues long. Germline V gives CDR1 SGHAT, CDR2 FQNNGV.

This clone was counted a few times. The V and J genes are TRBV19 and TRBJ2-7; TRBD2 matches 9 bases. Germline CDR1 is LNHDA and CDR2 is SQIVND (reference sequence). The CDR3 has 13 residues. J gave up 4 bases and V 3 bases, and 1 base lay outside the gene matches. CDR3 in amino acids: CASSMTSGYEQYF. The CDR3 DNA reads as TGTGCCAGTAGTATGACTAGCGGTTACGAGCAGTACTTC. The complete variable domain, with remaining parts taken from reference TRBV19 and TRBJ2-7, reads DGGITQSPKYLFRKEGQNVTLSCEQNLNHDAMYWYRQDPGQGLRLIYYSQIVNDFQKGDIAEGYSVSREKKESFPLTVTSAQKNPTAFYLCASSMTSGYEQYFGPGTRLTVT.

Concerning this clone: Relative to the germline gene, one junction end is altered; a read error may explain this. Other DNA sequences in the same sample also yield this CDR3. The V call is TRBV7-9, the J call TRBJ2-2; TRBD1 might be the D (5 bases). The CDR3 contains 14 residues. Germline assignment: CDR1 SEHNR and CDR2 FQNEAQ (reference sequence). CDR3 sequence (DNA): TGTGCCAGCAGGCTCCCAGGGAACACCGGAGAGCTGTTTTTT. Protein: CASRLPGNTGELFF. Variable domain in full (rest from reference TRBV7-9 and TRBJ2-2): DTGVSQNPRHKITKRGQNVTFRCDPISEHNRLYWYRQTLGQGPEFLTYFQNEAQLEKSRLLSDRFSAERPKGSFSTLEIQRTEQGDSAMYLCASRLPGNTGELFFGEGSRLTVL.

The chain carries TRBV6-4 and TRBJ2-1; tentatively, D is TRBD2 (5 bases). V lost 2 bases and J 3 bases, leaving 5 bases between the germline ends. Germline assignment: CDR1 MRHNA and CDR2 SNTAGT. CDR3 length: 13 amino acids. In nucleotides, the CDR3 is TGTGCCAGCAGTGACACTAGCTACAATGAGCAGTTCTTC. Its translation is CASSDTSYNEQFF.

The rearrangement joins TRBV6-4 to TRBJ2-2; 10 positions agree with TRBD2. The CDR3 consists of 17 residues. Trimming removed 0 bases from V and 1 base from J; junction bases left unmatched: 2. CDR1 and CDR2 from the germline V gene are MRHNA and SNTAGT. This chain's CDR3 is CASSDSRLAGNTGELFF. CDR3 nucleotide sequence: TGTGCCAGCAGTGACTCCCGACTAGCGGGGAACACCGGGGAGCTGTTTTTT.

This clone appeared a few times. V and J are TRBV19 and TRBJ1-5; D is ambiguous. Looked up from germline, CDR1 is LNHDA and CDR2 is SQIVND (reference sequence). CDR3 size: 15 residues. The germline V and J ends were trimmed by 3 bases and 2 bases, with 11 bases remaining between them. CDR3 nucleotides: TGTGCCAGTAGTATTGCAAACAACGGCAATCAGCCCCAGCATTTT. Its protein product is CASSIANNGNQPQHF.

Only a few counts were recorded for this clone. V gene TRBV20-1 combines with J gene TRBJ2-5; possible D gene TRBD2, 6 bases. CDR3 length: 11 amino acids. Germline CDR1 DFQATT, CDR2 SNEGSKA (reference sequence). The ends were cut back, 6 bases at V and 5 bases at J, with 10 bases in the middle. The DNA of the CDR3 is TGCAGTGCCGGAGGGGCGGAGACCCAGTACTTC. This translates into CSAGGAETQYF.

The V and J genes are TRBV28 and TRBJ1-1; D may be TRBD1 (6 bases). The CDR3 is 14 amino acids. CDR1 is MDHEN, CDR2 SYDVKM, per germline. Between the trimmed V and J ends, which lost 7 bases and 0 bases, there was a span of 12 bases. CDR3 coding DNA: TGTGCCAGCACTGAGGGGGAATTGAACACTGAAGCTTTCTTT. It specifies CASTEGELNTEAFF.

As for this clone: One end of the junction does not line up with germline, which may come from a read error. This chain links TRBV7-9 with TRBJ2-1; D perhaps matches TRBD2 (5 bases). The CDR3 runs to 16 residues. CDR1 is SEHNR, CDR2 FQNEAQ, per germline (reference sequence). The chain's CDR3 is CSSSIAGTSSYNEQFF. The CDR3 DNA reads TGTTCCAGCAGCATAGCCGGTACTAGCTCCTACAATGAGCAGTTCTTC. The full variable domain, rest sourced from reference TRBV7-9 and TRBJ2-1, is DTGVSQNPRHKITKRGQNVTFRCDPISEHNRLYWYRQTLGQGPEFLTYFQNEAQLEKSRLLSDRFSAERPKGSFSTLEIQRTEQGDSAMYLCSSSIAGTSSYNEQFFGPGTRLTVL.

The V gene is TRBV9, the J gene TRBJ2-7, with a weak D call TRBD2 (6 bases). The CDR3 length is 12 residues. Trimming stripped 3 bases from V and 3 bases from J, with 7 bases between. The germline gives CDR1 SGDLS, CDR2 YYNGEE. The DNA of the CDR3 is TGTGCCAGCAGCGGGAGGGGCTACGAGCAGTACTTC. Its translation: CASSGRGYEQYF. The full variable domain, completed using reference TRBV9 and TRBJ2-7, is DSGVTQTPKHLITATGQRVTLRCSPRSGDLSVYWYQQSLDQGLQFLIQYYNGEERAKGNILERFSAQQFPDLHSELNLSSLELGDSALYFCASSGRGYEQYFGPGTRLTVT.

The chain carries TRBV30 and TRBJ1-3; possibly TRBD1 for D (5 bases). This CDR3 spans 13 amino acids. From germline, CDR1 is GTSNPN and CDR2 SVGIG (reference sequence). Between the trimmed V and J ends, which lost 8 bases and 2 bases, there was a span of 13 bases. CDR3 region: CAAHLGAGNTIYF. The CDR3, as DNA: TGTGCCGCACACCTAGGGGCTGGAAACACCATATATTTT. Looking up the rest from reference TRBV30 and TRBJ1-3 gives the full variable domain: SQTIHQWPATLVQPVGSPLSLECTVEGTSNPNLYWYRQAAGRGLQLLFYSVGIGQISSEVPQNLSASRPQDRQFILSSKKLLLSDSGFYLCAAHLGAGNTIYFGEGSWLTVV.

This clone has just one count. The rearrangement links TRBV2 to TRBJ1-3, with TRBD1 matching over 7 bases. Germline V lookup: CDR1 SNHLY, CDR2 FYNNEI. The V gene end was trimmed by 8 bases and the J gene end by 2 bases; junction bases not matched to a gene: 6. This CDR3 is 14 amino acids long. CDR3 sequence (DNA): TGTGCCAGCCGACAGGGTAGTGCTGGAAACACCATATATTTT. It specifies CASRQGSAGNTIYF.